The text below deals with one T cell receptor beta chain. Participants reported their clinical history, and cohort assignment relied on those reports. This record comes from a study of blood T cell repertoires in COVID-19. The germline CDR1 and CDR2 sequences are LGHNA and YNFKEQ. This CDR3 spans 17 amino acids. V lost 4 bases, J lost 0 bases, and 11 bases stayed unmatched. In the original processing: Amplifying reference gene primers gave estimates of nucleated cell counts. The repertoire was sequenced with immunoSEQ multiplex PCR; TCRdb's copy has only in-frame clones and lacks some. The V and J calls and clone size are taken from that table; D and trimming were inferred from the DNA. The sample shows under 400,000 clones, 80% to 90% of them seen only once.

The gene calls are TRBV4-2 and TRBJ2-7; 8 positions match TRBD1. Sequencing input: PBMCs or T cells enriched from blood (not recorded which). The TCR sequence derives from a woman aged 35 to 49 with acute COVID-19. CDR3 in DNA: TGTGCCAGCAGCCCCCAAATAGGACAGGGAGTCTCCTACGAGCAGTACTTC. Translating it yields CASSPQIGQGVSYEQYF.